The 6 T cell receptor beta chains below come from one sample, sequenced in a study of blood T cells in healthy people across ages (dated by TCRdb to between 2015 and 2017). The library was generated by 5' RACE. TCRdb lists the instrument as Illumina HiSeq 2500. A second roughly 6 to 12 cycle PCR used a sample-barcoded 5' primer and a J-beta primer mix. Clones were called with MiXCR by TCRdb after fastp trimmed the public reads at Q25, and only in-frame beta chains were retained. Each entry is one CDR3 protein sequence, shown with its most common DNA and genes. The sample table shows over a million distinct CDR3 sequences, and around 42% are seen once. The ten largest clones represent approximately 7.9% of the sample. The material sequenced was blood. The receptors originated from a woman between 18 and 29 years old in good health.

This clonotype was detected only a few times. J is TRBJ2-1 and V is TRBV12-3 or TRBV12-4, with D perhaps assigned TRBD1 or TRBD2 (5 bases each). V lost 4 bases to trimming and J lost 11 bases, with 9 bases between them. This CDR3 contains 11 residues. CDR3 DNA sequence: TGTGCCAGCAGTTCCGGGGCGAAGCAGTTCTTC. Encoded protein: CASSSGAKQFF.

In its sample, this clonotype was seen once. V and J are TRBV20-1 and TRBJ2-2; 11 positions match TRBD2. Losses at the gene ends were 0 bases for V and 0 bases for J; bases not matched to a gene: 3. This CDR3 contains 17 residues. Germline CDR1 DFQATT, CDR2 SNEGSKA (reference sequence). The CDR3 reads CSARDLLAGANTGELFF. The DNA of the CDR3 is TGCAGTGCTAGAGATCTACTAGCGGGGGCGAACACCGGGGAGCTGTTTTTT.

The chain carries TRBV25-1 and TRBJ1-2, with 7 positions matching TRBD1. V shed 5 bases and J 4 bases; nucleotides not matched to a gene: 13. The CDR3 has 16 residues. CDR1 is MGHDK, CDR2 SYGVNS, per germline. The DNA of the CDR3 is TGTGCCAGCAGTCTGACAGGGACCGAGGACTTCTATGGCTACACCTTC. It specifies CASSLTGTEDFYGYTF.

This clonotype was recorded once. This chain joins TRBV2 and TRBJ2-1; D is uncertain. Per germline, CDR1 SNHLY and CDR2 FYNNEI. V was cut by 3 bases and J by 5 bases, with 8 bases left in between. The CDR3 is 13 amino acids. CDR3 coding DNA: TGTGCCAGCAGTGAGGAACGGGACAATGAGCAGTTCTTC. This gives the protein CASSEERDNEQFF. The variable domain in full, completed from reference TRBV2 and TRBJ2-1, reads EPEVTQTPSHQVTQMGQEVILRCVPISNHLYFYWYRQILGQKVEFLVSFYNNEISEKSEIFDDQFSVERPDGSNFTLKIRSTKLEDSAMYFCASSEERDNEQFFGPGTRLTVL.

CDR3 sequence: CSASSLLVSEQYF. The CDR3 DNA reads as TGCAGTGCTAGTTCCTTGCTAGTTTCCGAGCAGTACTTC. The chain combines TRBV20-1 with TRBJ2-7; D is ambiguous. CDR1 is DFQATT, CDR2 SNEGSKA, per germline (reference sequence). Trimming pared 3 bases from V and 6 bases from J, leaving 15 bases between. This CDR3 region has 13 residues.

The chain recombines TRBV3-1 with TRBJ2-5; D might be TRBD1 (5 bases). The V and J ends lost 5 bases and 11 bases respectively, with 15 bases between them. The CDR3 covers 12 residues. The V gene's germline CDR1 is LGHDT and CDR2 YNNKEL (reference sequence). The CDR3, as DNA: TGTGCCAGCAGCAACCTAAGGGGTGGTCAGTACTTC. As protein: CASSNLRGGQYF.